The 32 T cell receptor beta chains below all came from one sample that was sequenced in a study of shared clonotypes between healthy human individuals. Data came from immunoSEQ multiplex PCR; TCRdb stores just in-frame clones and leaves some out. The sample shows some 2.1 million clones, 90% to 95% of them seen only once. The sample taken for sequencing was naive CD4+ T cells sorted from blood. Described subset: CD45RA+ positively selected. The receptor set was obtained from a man younger than 35 in good health.

As for this clone: In the same sample, other DNA sequences code for this CDR3. This chain links TRBV10-3 with TRBJ2-2, with D possibly being TRBD1 or TRBD2 (5 bases each). Trimming removed 4 bases from V and 4 bases from J, with 10 bases in between. CDR1 and CDR2 (germline): ENHRY, SYGVKD. This CDR3 is built from 14 residues. CDR3: CAISGQGPTGELFF. In DNA, the CDR3 is TGTGCCATCAGTGGGCAGGGACCCACCGGGGAGCTGTTTTTT.

The CDR3 loop is CAISESWDGYEQYF. The CDR3 DNA reads TGTGCCATCAGTGAGTCCTGGGATGGATACGAGCAGTACTTC. The chain links TRBV10-3 to TRBJ2-7; D gene unclear. Germline CDR1 ENHRY, CDR2 SYGVKD. The CDR3 extends over 14 amino acids. V was pared by 0 bases and J by 4 bases, with 10 bases between.

The chain has TRBV29-1 and TRBJ2-7; TRBD1 matches at 8 bases. Germline CDR1 SQVTM, CDR2 ANQGSEA. The CDR3 consists of 11 residues. Trimming at V came to 3 bases and at J to 13 bases, leaving 8 bases not matched to a gene. The CDR3 sequence is CSVEELGTGYF. DNA of the CDR3: TGCAGCGTTGAGGAGTTGGGGACAGGATACTTC.

The gene calls are TRBV7-6 and TRBJ2-3; 10 positions match TRBD1. This CDR3 comprises 17 residues. Looked up from germline, CDR1 is SGHVS and CDR2 is FNYEAQ. V shed 5 bases, J shed 0 bases, and the junction held 8 bases outside the gene matches. CDR3: CASSLSLTGGSTDTQYF. The CDR3 region has the DNA TGTGCCAGCAGCCTTTCCCTGACAGGGGGCAGCACAGATACGCAGTATTTT.

A single count supports this clone. The chain has TRBV7-3 and TRBJ1-2; D is unresolved. Germline V gene data show CDR1 as SGHTA and CDR2 as FQGTGA. V was shortened by 3 bases and J by 4 bases, with 12 bases between the two germline ends. The CDR3 extends over 14 amino acids. This CDR3 is CASSFGGISYGYTF. CDR3 bases: TGTGCCAGCAGCTTCGGAGGGATCAGCTATGGCTACACCTTC.

The V and J genes are TRBV6-5 and TRBJ1-5; perhaps TRBD1 as D (5 bases). The CDR3 contains 16 residues. Trimming took 4 bases from V and 9 from J, leaving 22 bases between them. Germline V CDR1 and CDR2: MNHEY, SVGAGI. The CDR3 protein is CASSSSGLGIRMPQHF. In nucleotides, the CDR3 is TGTGCCAGCAGTTCCTCAGGGTTGGGGATTCGGATGCCCCAGCATTTT.

The CDR3 protein is CASSSGTSGLGQYF. The CDR3, as DNA: TGTGCCAGCAGCTCCGGGACTAGCGGGTTGGGGCAGTACTTC. The chain employs TRBV7-8 and TRBJ2-7; 12 bases are a match to TRBD2. The CDR3 spans 14 residues. CDR1 and CDR2 from the germline V gene are SGHVS and FQNEAQ. Unmatched junction bases numbered 7, after V lost 4 bases and J lost 9 bases. The variable domain in full, completed from reference TRBV7-8 and TRBJ2-7, reads GAGVSQSPRYKVAKRGQDVALRCDPISGHVSLFWYQQALGQGPEFLTYFQNEAQLDKSGLPSDRFFAERPEGSVSTLKIQRTQQEDSAVYLCASSSGTSGLGQYFGPGTRLTVT.

The V gene is TRBV10-3, the J gene TRBJ1-2; D is undetermined. Germline V CDR1 and CDR2: ENHRY, SYGVKD. The V end lost 0 bases, the J end lost 8 bases, and 10 bases lay between the germline ends. This CDR3 is 13 amino acids long. CDR3 sequence: CAISESSTGGYTF. CDR3 bases: TGTGCCATCAGTGAGTCGTCTACCGGAGGCTACACCTTC.

The chain carries TRBV30 and TRBJ2-7, with 8 bases lining up with TRBD1. Germline V gene sequence: CDR1 GTSNPN, CDR2 SVGIG (reference sequence). Unmatched junction bases numbered 7, after V lost 2 bases and J lost 4 bases. CDR3 length: 14 amino acids. CDR3 amino acids: CAWSRTGFTYEQYF. For the CDR3, the DNA is TGTGCCTGGAGTCGGACAGGGTTCACGTACGAGCAGTACTTC.

This clone has a single count. This chain connects TRBV5-1 to TRBJ2-7; D could derive from TRBD1 or TRBD2 (6 bases each). The CDR3 runs 16 residues. From germline, CDR1 is SGHRS and CDR2 YFSETQ. Trimming removed 4 bases at V and 2 bases at J, with 19 bases between. DNA of the CDR3: TGCGCCAGCAGCCCATCAACGGGGGCAAGCGCCTACGAGCAGTACTTC. Encoded protein: CASSPSTGASAYEQYF.

The chain combines TRBV28 with TRBJ2-3, with a possible D match to TRBD1 (6 bases). CDR3 length equals 14 residues. The V end lost 4 bases, the J end lost 1 base, and 9 bases lay between the germline ends. Germline CDR1 MDHEN, CDR2 SYDVKM. CDR3 amino acids: CASSSQGRTDTQYF. The CDR3 DNA reads as TGTGCCAGCAGTTCACAGGGACGCACAGATACGCAGTATTTT.

V gene TRBV28 combines with J gene TRBJ1-2, with a tentative D call TRBD1 (5 bases). From germline, CDR1 is MDHEN and CDR2 SYDVKM. The CDR3 is 14 residues long. Trimming took off 8 bases at V and 6 bases at J, with 19 bases between the two ends. For the CDR3, the DNA is TGTGCCAGCTCCCCCCCGGGGGGTGCGAATGGCTACACCTTC. Amino acid sequence: CASSPPGGANGYTF.

V and J are TRBV30 and TRBJ2-7; either TRBD1 or TRBD2 may supply D (5 bases each). The germline V and J ends were trimmed by 4 bases and 3 bases, with 16 bases remaining between them. This CDR3 is built from 14 residues. The germline V gene encodes CDR1 GTSNPN and CDR2 SVGIG (reference sequence). In nucleotides, the CDR3 is TGTGCCTGGATCCCTCAACCAGGGAGCTACGAGCAGTACTTC. It yields the protein CAWIPQPGSYEQYF.

Details on this clone: The same CDR3 is also encoded by other DNA sequences in this sample. DNA for the CDR3: TGTGCCTCGCAGGGTAACTATGGCTACACCTTC. This gives the protein CASQGNYGYTF. V is TRBV30 and J is TRBJ1-2; maybe TRBD1 (5 bases). This CDR3 region has 11 residues. Trimming removed 7 bases from V and 1 base from J, with 7 bases in between. From germline, CDR1 is GTSNPN and CDR2 SVGIG (reference sequence).

The chain is built from TRBV30 and TRBJ2-1, with 9 bases identical to TRBD2. V trimming: 4 bases; J trimming: 5 bases; junction bases outside the gene matches: 6. Germline CDR1 reads GTSNPN; CDR2 reads SVGIG (reference sequence). The CDR3 has 14 amino acids. The CDR3 protein is CAWTGLAKHNEQFF. The CDR3 DNA sequence: TGTGCCTGGACGGGACTAGCCAAGCACAATGAGCAGTTCTTC. Using reference TRBV30 and TRBJ2-1 for the parts outside the CDR3, the full variable domain is SQTIHQWPATLVQPVGSPLSLECTVEGTSNPNLYWYRQAAGRGLQLLFYSVGIGQISSEVPQNLSASRPQDRQFILSSKKLLLSDSGFYLCAWTGLAKHNEQFFGPGTRLTVL.

This chain joins TRBV15 and TRBJ1-5, with D perhaps matching TRBD1 (5 bases). The CDR3 totals 16 residues. Looked up from germline, CDR1 is LNHNV and CDR2 is YYDKDF (reference sequence). Trimming cost V 3 bases and J 0 bases, with 12 bases left between them. The CDR3 bases are TGTGCCACCAGCAGGGGGGGTGGATCTAGCAATCAGCCCCAGCATTTT. Its translation is CATSRGGGSSNQPQHF. Drawing the rest from reference TRBV15 and TRBJ1-5, the complete variable domain is DAMVIQNPRYQVTQFGKPVTLSCSQTLNHNVMYWYQQKSSQAPKLLFHYYDKDFNNEADTPDNFQSRRPNTSFCFLDIRSPGLGDTAMYLCATSRGGGSSNQPQHFGDGTRLSIL.

About this clone itself: The sample contains more than one DNA sequence encoding this CDR3. V is TRBV5-1 and J is TRBJ1-6; 8 bases fit TRBD1. Germline values: CDR1 SGHRS, CDR2 YFSETQ. The CDR3 is 15 amino acids. V lost 2 bases to trimming and J lost 5 bases; unmatched junction nucleotides: 3. CDR3: CASSFGQGNNSPLHF. In DNA form, the CDR3 reads TGCGCCAGCAGCTTTGGACAGGGAAATAATTCACCCCTCCACTTT.

The chain employs TRBV28 and TRBJ1-1; D call uncertain. Germline-derived CDR1 and CDR2 are MDHEN and SYDVKM. This CDR3 comprises 15 residues. V was cut by 2 bases and J by 1 base, with 11 bases left in between. The chain's CDR3 is CASSLLGSSNTEAFF. For the CDR3, the DNA is TGTGCCAGCAGTTTACTGGGGAGTTCGAACACTGAAGCTTTCTTT.

The V call is TRBV10-3, the J call TRBJ2-5; 7 positions match TRBD1. Trimming took 4 bases from V and 0 from J; bases not matched to a gene: 2. The CDR3 spans 14 residues. Germline lookup yields CDR1 ENHRY and CDR2 SYGVKD. The CDR3 protein is CAISGQGNQETQYF. For the CDR3, the DNA is TGTGCCATCAGTGGACAGGGCAACCAAGAGACCCAGTACTTC.

Note on this clone: The sample contains more than one DNA sequence encoding this CDR3. The rearrangement uses TRBV11-2 and TRBJ2-7, with D possibly matching TRBD2 (7 bases). Germline CDR1 SGHAT, CDR2 FQNNGV. The CDR3 runs 16 residues. V shed 0 bases and J shed 4 bases, with 16 bases lying between them. Here the CDR3 DNA reads TGTGCCAGCAGCTTAGATCTTGGTGGGAGGGGGTACGAGCAGTACTTC. Protein: CASSLDLGGRGYEQYF.

The V gene is TRBV7-9, the J gene TRBJ2-1; tentatively, D is TRBD1 (8 bases). The germline CDR1 and CDR2 sequences are SEHNR and FQNEAQ (reference sequence). The CDR3 totals 18 residues. The V gene lost 4 bases and the J gene lost 3 bases, with 22 bases spanning the gap. CDR3 sequence: CASSSGTGLAAIYNEQFF. The CDR3 DNA sequence: TGTGCCAGCAGCTCAGGGACAGGCCTAGCGGCAATCTACAATGAGCAGTTCTTC.

The V and J genes are TRBV11-2 and TRBJ1-3; D is ambiguous. The germline V and J ends were trimmed by 5 bases and 0 bases, with 8 bases remaining between them. The CDR3 is 14 amino acids. CDR1 and CDR2 from the germline V gene are SGHAT and FQNNGV. The CDR3, as DNA: TGTGCCAGCAGCCCCACCAGCTCTGGAAACACCATATATTTT. The encoded protein is CASSPTSSGNTIYF.

This rearrangement joins TRBV10-3 to TRBJ2-1, with D hard to call. Germline V lookup: CDR1 ENHRY, CDR2 SYGVKD. This CDR3 spans 14 amino acids. V lost 10 bases and J 0 bases, leaving 13 bases between the germline ends. Here the CDR3 DNA reads TGTGCCACCTCGGTGAGTGGCTCCTACAATGAGCAGTTCTTC. Translating it yields CATSVSGSYNEQFF.

The CDR3 nucleotides read TGTGCCAGCGGCAGAGAAGCGGGAGGGCCCGGGGAGCTGTTTTTT. Encoded protein: CASGREAGGPGELFF. V and J are TRBV9 and TRBJ2-2; 10 bases fit TRBD2. Germline V gene sequence: CDR1 SGDLS, CDR2 YYNGEE. J was trimmed by 6 bases and V by 7 bases; bases with no gene match: 9. The CDR3 loop spans 15 amino acids. Combining the CDR3 with reference TRBV9 and TRBJ2-2 gives the whole variable domain DSGVTQTPKHLITATGQRVTLRCSPRSGDLSVYWYQQSLDQGLQFLIQYYNGEERAKGNILERFSAQQFPDLHSELNLSSLELGDSALYFCASGREAGGPGELFFGEGSRLTVL.

This chain links TRBV10-2 with TRBJ1-2; no reliable D call. CDR1 is WSHSY and CDR2 is SAAADI in the germline V gene. V shed 5 bases and J shed 4 bases, with 8 bases lying between them. The CDR3 loop spans 12 amino acids. In DNA form, the CDR3 reads TGCGCCAGCAGTTCCGGAGGCTATGGCTACACCTTC. Its translation: CASSSGGYGYTF.

The CDR3 sequence is CASSIQGAGDTEAFF. The CDR3 region has the DNA TGTGCCAGTAGTATCCAGGGGGCGGGAGACACTGAAGCTTTCTTT. The chain links TRBV19 to TRBJ1-1, with 8 bases matching TRBD1. Germline V gives CDR1 LNHDA, CDR2 SQIVND (reference sequence). Trimming removed 3 bases from V and 3 bases from J; junction bases left unmatched: 6. CDR3 length: 15 residues.

Written as DNA, the CDR3 is TGCGCCAGCAGCCTACGTACCGATGAAAAACTGTTTTTT. It is translated as CASSLRTDEKLFF. V usage is TRBV4-1 and J usage is TRBJ1-4; D ambiguous. The ends were cut back, 4 bases at V and 6 bases at J, with 9 bases in the middle. The V gene's germline CDR1 is MGHRA and CDR2 YSYEKL. The CDR3 extends over 13 amino acids.

The V and J genes are TRBV11-2 and TRBJ2-6; D ambiguous. The length of the CDR3 is 13 residues. CDR1 and CDR2 from the germline V gene are SGHAT and FQNNGV. Between the trimmed V and J ends, which lost 3 bases and 3 bases, there was a span of 3 bases. The CDR3 nucleotides are TGTGCCAGCAGCTTGGGTGGGGCCAACGTCCTGACTTTC. Its protein is CASSLGGANVLTF.

This clone was seen once. The V call is TRBV4-1, the J call TRBJ1-4; D might be TRBD1 (5 bases). CDR1 and CDR2 from the germline V gene are MGHRA and YSYEKL. The CDR3 loop spans 17 amino acids. V dropped 0 bases and J dropped 11 bases, with 22 bases sitting between them. The CDR3 region is CASSQEGRPGGGWKLFF. The CDR3 DNA reads as TGCGCCAGCAGCCAAGAGGGCAGGCCTGGGGGGGGTTGGAAACTGTTTTTT.

This chain connects TRBV5-4 to TRBJ2-2, with D hard to call. From germline, CDR1 is SGHNT and CDR2 YYREEE (reference sequence). This CDR3 region has 15 residues. V was pared by 3 bases and J by 2 bases, with 11 bases between. CDR3 in amino acids: CASSSSRVNTGELFF. Written as DNA, the CDR3 is TGTGCCAGCAGCTCCAGCCGGGTAAACACCGGGGAGCTGTTTTTT.

The chain uses TRBV4-3 and TRBJ2-1; 13 nucleotides line up with TRBD2. CDR1 and CDR2 from the germline V gene are LGHNA and YSLEER. This CDR3 is 16 amino acids long. V shed 3 bases and J 5 bases; nucleotides not matched to a gene: 4. The CDR3 protein is CASSQRTSGRDNEQFF. CDR3 nucleotide sequence: TGCGCCAGCAGCCAGCGAACTAGCGGGAGGGACAATGAGCAGTTCTTC.

V and J are TRBV4-1 and TRBJ1-6; the D is unclear. Per the germline V gene, CDR1 is MGHRA and CDR2 is YSYEKL. The CDR3 is made up of 17 amino acids. Deletions cut 0 bases from V and 4 bases from J, with 13 bases between. DNA for the CDR3: TGCGCCAGCAGCCAAGATCCCGGGCCGTTTTATAATTCACCCCTCCACTTT. Translating gives CASSQDPGPFYNSPLHF.